The 30 T cell receptor beta chains below all came from one sample that was sequenced in a study of cytomegalovirus exposure and HLA in healthy donors. With 60 Vbeta and 13 Jbeta primers, the PCR was carried out. Assay: immunoSEQ multiplex PCR; the TCRdb copy retains only in-frame clones and omits some. The sample comprises approximately 140,000 clones, 70% to 80% of which are singletons, and around 3.6% rests with the top ten. The source material was PBMCs. The receptors derive from a man between 18 and 35 years old in good health and CMV-seronegative.

This clone has only a few counts. The chain combines TRBV5-5 with TRBJ2-7; 9 positions match TRBD2. The CDR3 is made up of 14 amino acids. Germline values: CDR1 SGHKS, CDR2 YYEKEE (reference sequence). Losses at the gene ends were 4 bases for V and 1 base for J; bases not matched to a gene: 3. The CDR3 bases are TGTGCCAGCAGCAGCGGGAGGAGTTCCTACGAGCAGTACTTC. Residues: CASSSGRSSYEQYF.

This rearrangement joins TRBV25-1 to TRBJ1-1; the D is unclear. Germline CDR1 MGHDK, CDR2 SYGVNS. The length of the CDR3 is 15 residues. V dropped 1 base and J dropped 4 bases, with 13 bases sitting between them. CDR3 nucleotide sequence: TGTGCCAGCAGTGAATTTGAGGGATTGGGCACTGAAGCTTTCTTT. It translates to CASSEFEGLGTEAFF.

The chain is built from TRBV28 and TRBJ1-5, with TRBD1 as a possible D gene (6 bases). CDR3 length: 14 residues. Germline-derived CDR1 and CDR2 are MDHEN and SYDVKM. V shed 3 bases and J shed 3 bases, with 9 bases lying between them. CDR3 nucleotide sequence: TGTGCCAGCAGTTTTCCAGGGGTCAATCAGCCCCAGCATTTT. Protein: CASSFPGVNQPQHF.

This clone was observed a few times. The chain recombines TRBV28 with TRBJ1-2; D gene ambiguous. The CDR3 length is 15 residues. Per germline, CDR1 MDHEN and CDR2 SYDVKM. Deletions cut 2 bases from V and 1 base from J, with 11 bases between. CDR3 loop: CASSLQYPFNYGYTF. CDR3 DNA: TGTGCCAGCAGTTTACAGTACCCGTTTAACTATGGCTACACCTTC.

The chain is built from TRBV30 and TRBJ1-2; TRBD1 might be the D (6 bases). V was trimmed by 0 bases and J by 3 bases, leaving 14 bases between them. Germline V gives CDR1 GTSNPN, CDR2 SVGIG (reference sequence). The CDR3 length is 15 residues. CDR3 residues: CAWSVIGGLYYGYTF. The CDR3 nucleotides read TGTGCCTGGAGTGTAATCGGGGGGCTCTACTATGGCTACACCTTC. Based on the CDR3 plus reference TRBV30 and TRBJ1-2, the full variable domain is SQTIHQWPATLVQPVGSPLSLECTVEGTSNPNLYWYRQAAGRGLQLLFYSVGIGQISSEVPQNLSASRPQDRQFILSSKKLLLSDSGFYLCAWSVIGGLYYGYTFGSGTRLTVV.

The CDR3 coding sequence is TGTGCCAGCAGCGCGGGGGGGAGCTCCTACAATGAGCAGTTCTTC. Its protein is CASSAGGSSYNEQFF. V gene TRBV9 combines with J gene TRBJ2-1; 8 nucleotides agree with TRBD2. Trimming took 3 bases from V and 0 from J; bases not matched to a gene: 2. Germline V gene data show CDR1 as SGDLS and CDR2 as YYNGEE. This CDR3 comprises 15 residues.

V is TRBV27 and J is TRBJ1-5, with D uncertain. In germline, CDR1 is MNHEY, CDR2 SMNVEV (reference sequence). V was trimmed by 4 bases and J by 5 bases, leaving 15 bases between them. The CDR3 runs to 15 residues. The CDR3 is CASSSRTGIHQPQHF. For the CDR3, the DNA is TGTGCCAGCAGTTCGAGGACGGGGATCCATCAGCCCCAGCATTTT.

This clone was counted a few times. The chain links TRBV9 to TRBJ1-4, with TRBD1 matching over 7 bases. J was trimmed by 8 bases and V by 3 bases; bases with no gene match: 7. The CDR3 is made up of 14 amino acids. CDR1 and CDR2 from the germline V gene are SGDLS and YYNGEE. CDR3 bases: TGTGCCAGCAGCGCGACAGGGTGGGGAGAAAAACTGTTTTTT. As protein: CASSATGWGEKLFF. Drawing the rest from reference TRBV9 and TRBJ1-4, the complete variable domain is DSGVTQTPKHLITATGQRVTLRCSPRSGDLSVYWYQQSLDQGLQFLIQYYNGEERAKGNILERFSAQQFPDLHSELNLSSLELGDSALYFCASSATGWGEKLFFGSGTQLSVL.

The gene calls are TRBV9 and TRBJ2-5, with 9 bases fitting TRBD2. The CDR3 has 13 residues. From germline, CDR1 is SGDLS and CDR2 YYNGEE. The V gene end was trimmed by 6 bases and the J gene end by 2 bases; junction bases not matched to a gene: 2. CDR3 region: CASTSGAQETQYF. The CDR3 DNA sequence: TGTGCCAGCACTAGCGGGGCGCAAGAGACCCAGTACTTC.

The rearrangement links TRBV7-3 to TRBJ2-5; weak D call: TRBD1 (9 bases). The germline V and J ends were trimmed by 1 base and 4 bases, with 16 bases remaining between them. Germline V gene lookup returns CDR1 SGHTA and CDR2 FQGTGA. The CDR3 contains 16 residues. CDR3 nucleotides: TGTGCCAGCAGCTTAATTCGGGGGGGACAGGGAGAGACCCAGTACTTC. It is translated as CASSLIRGGQGETQYF. Filled out from reference TRBV7-3 and TRBJ2-5, the complete variable domain reads GAGVSQTPSNKVTEKGKYVELRCDPISGHTALYWYRQSLGQGPEFLIYFQGTGAADDSGLPNDRFFAVRPEGSVSTLKIQRTERGDSAVYLCASSLIRGGQGETQYFGPGTRLLVL.

This clone has only a few counts. The chain couples TRBV2 to TRBJ2-3, with TRBD2 identical over 14 bases. This CDR3 contains 15 residues. CDR1 is SNHLY, CDR2 FYNNEI, per germline. Germline trimming cut 7 bases from V and 4 bases from J; bases unmatched to any gene: 4. CDR3 in amino acids: CASKGTSGSADTQYF. The CDR3 nucleotides are TGTGCCAGCAAGGGGACTAGCGGGAGTGCAGATACGCAGTATTTT.

There are a few counts of this clone. The rearrangement uses TRBV16 and TRBJ2-2, with 8 nucleotides matching TRBD1. CDR3 size: 15 residues. CDR1 and CDR2 (germline): KGHSY, FQNENV. Germline trimming cut 6 bases from V and 5 bases from J; bases unmatched to any gene: 8. Here the CDR3 DNA reads TGTGCCAGCAGACCTCAGGGGGCCAGGACCGGGGAGCTGTTTTTT. As protein: CASRPQGARTGELFF.

The rearrangement links TRBV5-8 to TRBJ2-5; 7 nucleotides line up with TRBD1. The J call may be mistaken, given a closer DNA end match to TRBJ2-7. CDR3 length equals 14 residues. Germline loops: CDR1 SGHTS, CDR2 YDEGEE. The CDR3 region is CASRQTGSTYEQYF. In DNA, the CDR3 is TGTGCCAGCAGGCAGACAGGGTCGACCTACGAGCAGTACTTC.

The V and J genes are TRBV28 and TRBJ2-5, with 9 bases identical to TRBD2. From germline, CDR1 is MDHEN and CDR2 SYDVKM. The V gene end was trimmed by 6 bases and the J gene end by 5 bases; junction bases not matched to a gene: 16. CDR3 size: 17 residues. CDR3 region: CASSGSIAGVAWETQYF. The CDR3 DNA sequence: TGTGCCAGCAGCGGGTCAATAGCGGGAGTCGCTTGGGAGACCCAGTACTTC.

The chain recombines TRBV7-9 with TRBJ2-3, with a tentative D call TRBD1 (6 bases). Germline V lookup: CDR1 SEHNR, CDR2 FQNEAQ (reference sequence). V was trimmed by 0 bases and J by 4 bases, leaving 11 bases between them. The CDR3 extends over 15 amino acids. The DNA for the CDR3 is TGTGCCAGCAGCTTAGCACAGGGACGGGCAGATACGCAGTATTTT. As protein: CASSLAQGRADTQYF.

V gene TRBV5-1 combines with J gene TRBJ2-3; maybe TRBD1 (5 bases). V shed 0 bases and J shed 1 base, with 15 bases lying between them. The CDR3 length is 17 residues. Germline-derived CDR1 and CDR2 are SGHRS and YFSETQ. This chain's CDR3 is CASSLGRGPARTDTQYF. CDR3 in DNA: TGCGCCAGCAGCTTGGGAAGGGGCCCCGCCCGCACAGATACGCAGTATTTT. Full variable domain (remainder filled in from reference TRBV5-1 and TRBJ2-3): KAGVTQTPRYLIKTRGQQVTLSCSPISGHRSVSWYQQTPGQGLQFLFEYFSETQRNKGNFPGRFSGRQFSNSRSEMNVSTLELGDSALYLCASSLGRGPARTDTQYFGPGTRLTVL.

The chain has TRBV6-5 and TRBJ1-1; D possibly corresponds to TRBD1 (6 bases). Germline CDR1 reads MNHEY; CDR2 reads SVGAGI. Trimming took off 7 bases at V and 1 base at J, with 13 bases between the two ends. CDR3 length equals 14 residues. CDR3 in amino acids: CASTPTGANTEAFF. For the CDR3, the DNA is TGTGCCAGCACCCCGACAGGTGCGAACACTGAAGCTTTCTTT.

The genes are TRBV6-5 and TRBJ1-1; 8 bases align to TRBD1. Trimming at V came to 7 bases and at J to 2 bases, leaving 9 bases not matched to a gene. Germline assignment: CDR1 MNHEY and CDR2 SVGAGI. This CDR3 is built from 15 residues. The CDR3 nucleotides read TGTGCCAGCATACGGACAGGGCAAAGAAACACTGAAGCTTTCTTT. Its translation: CASIRTGQRNTEAFF.

This clone was seen only a few times. V and J are TRBV7-3 and TRBJ2-2, with D unresolved. Trimming stripped 5 bases from V and 6 bases from J, with 7 bases between. The CDR3 extends over 12 amino acids. Germline CDR1 reads SGHTA; CDR2 reads FQGTGA. CDR3: CASSPSAGELFF. The CDR3 DNA reads as TGTGCCAGCAGCCCGTCGGCCGGGGAGCTGTTTTTT.

The genes are TRBV7-8 and TRBJ1-4; D ambiguous. Germline loops: CDR1 SGHVS, CDR2 FQNEAQ. The germline V and J ends were trimmed by 3 bases and 7 bases, with 9 bases remaining between them. CDR3 length equals 13 residues. CDR3 sequence: CASSLREAEKLFF. CDR3 nucleotides: TGTGCCAGCAGCTTGAGGGAGGCTGAAAAACTGTTTTTT.

The rearrangement uses TRBV30 and TRBJ2-5, with 9 bases matching TRBD2. The CDR3 extends over 15 amino acids. Per germline, CDR1 GTSNPN and CDR2 SVGIG (reference sequence). With 5 bases clipped from V and 5 bases from J, the junction kept 12 bases outside the gene matches. The CDR3 sequence: CAWDKTRLAGETQYF. As DNA, the CDR3 is TGTGCCTGGGACAAAACGCGTCTAGCGGGGGAGACCCAGTACTTC.

This clone turned up a few times. V and J are TRBV27 and TRBJ2-7, with TRBD2 matching over 7 bases. Germline V lookup: CDR1 MNHEY, CDR2 SMNVEV (reference sequence). The CDR3 runs 16 residues. The V gene end was trimmed by 5 bases and the J gene end by 1 base; junction bases not matched to a gene: 11. CDR3 in amino acids: CASSPRLAHISYEQYF. The CDR3 DNA is TGTGCCAGCAGTCCCCGACTAGCCCATATTTCCTACGAGCAGTACTTC.

The J gene is TRBJ2-3, the V gene TRBV9, with TRBD2 matching 9 bases. From germline, CDR1 is SGDLS and CDR2 YYNGEE. CDR3 size: 15 residues. Trimming took 0 bases from V and 2 from J; bases not matched to a gene: 1. This CDR3 is CASSVGLADTDTQYF. Written as DNA, the CDR3 is TGTGCCAGCAGCGTAGGACTAGCGGACACAGATACGCAGTATTTT.

The V call is TRBV11-2, the J call TRBJ2-1; 10 positions agree with TRBD2. The V gene's germline CDR1 is SGHAT and CDR2 FQNNGV. The CDR3 has 15 amino acids. The trim removed 3 bases at V and 8 bases at J, leaving 7 bases unmatched. CDR3 DNA: TGTGCCAGCAGCTTGCTAGCGGGAGAGGTTGATGAGCAGTTCTTC. Encoded protein: CASSLLAGEVDEQFF.

J is TRBJ1-1 and V is TRBV19, with no clear D. Germline lookup yields CDR1 LNHDA and CDR2 SQIVND (reference sequence). The CDR3 contains 17 residues. Trimming removed 4 bases from V and 4 bases from J, with 22 bases in between. The DNA of the CDR3 is TGTGCCAGTAGTACGGGGTGGGGTGGGGTCGGCTCCACTGAAGCTTTCTTT. Protein product: CASSTGWGGVGSTEAFF.

The chain couples TRBV5-1 to TRBJ1-1; D possibly corresponds to TRBD1 (5 bases). Germline CDR1 SGHRS, CDR2 YFSETQ. The CDR3 runs 14 residues. Trimming took off 0 bases at V and 6 bases at J, with 12 bases between the two ends. CDR3 nucleotides: TGCGCCAGCAGCTTGGTCGGGGGGGGGTCTGAAGCTTTCTTT. Protein product: CASSLVGGGSEAFF.

The chain has TRBV13 and TRBJ2-7, with 8 positions matching TRBD2. Germline V gives CDR1 PRHDT, CDR2 FYEKMQ (reference sequence). This CDR3 region has 15 residues. Trimming took 5 bases from V and 0 from J; bases not matched to a gene: 6. As DNA, the CDR3 is TGTGCCAGCAGCCCCACGGGACTAGGCTCCTACGAGCAGTACTTC. Protein sequence: CASSPTGLGSYEQYF.

The chain joins TRBV29-1 to TRBJ2-1, with a weak D call TRBD1 (5 bases). The germline V gene has CDR1 SQVTM and CDR2 ANQGSEA. There are 14 residues in the CDR3. Trimming shortened V by 7 bases and J by 0 bases, and 13 bases separated the two germline ends. The CDR3 DNA is TGCAGCGCGTCCGACAGAAGCTCCTACAATGAGCAGTTCTTC. Its protein is CSASDRSSYNEQFF.

The genes are TRBV5-1 and TRBJ2-2; no firm D call. V gave up 0 bases and J gave up 5 bases, with 5 bases separating them. The germline V gene has CDR1 SGHRS and CDR2 YFSETQ. The CDR3 runs 13 residues. The CDR3: CASSLDSTGELFF. The DNA for the CDR3 is TGCGCCAGCAGCTTGGACAGTACCGGGGAGCTGTTTTTT.

This clone showed up just a few times. The chain employs TRBV5-4 and TRBJ2-3; tentative D call: TRBD1 (5 bases). V lost 3 bases and J 4 bases, leaving 18 bases between the germline ends. The CDR3 loop spans 16 amino acids. Germline values: CDR1 SGHNT, CDR2 YYREEE (reference sequence). The CDR3 loop is CASSSATAGKADTQYF. The CDR3, as DNA: TGTGCCAGCAGCTCGGCGACGGCAGGGAAGGCAGATACGCAGTATTTT.